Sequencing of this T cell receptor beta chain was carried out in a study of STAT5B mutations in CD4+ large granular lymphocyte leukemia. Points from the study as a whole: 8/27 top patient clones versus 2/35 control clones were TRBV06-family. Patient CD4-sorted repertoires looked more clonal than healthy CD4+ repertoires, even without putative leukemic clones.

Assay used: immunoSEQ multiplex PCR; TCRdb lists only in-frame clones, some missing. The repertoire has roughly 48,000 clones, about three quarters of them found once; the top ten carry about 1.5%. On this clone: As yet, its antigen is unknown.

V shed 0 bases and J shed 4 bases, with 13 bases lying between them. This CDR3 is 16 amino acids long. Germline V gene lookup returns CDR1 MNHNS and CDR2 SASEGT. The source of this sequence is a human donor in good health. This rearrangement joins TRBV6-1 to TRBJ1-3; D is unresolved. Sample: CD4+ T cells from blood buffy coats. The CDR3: CASSEASEGRGNTIYF. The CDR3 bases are TGTGCCAGCAGTGAAGCGTCCGAAGGAAGGGGAAACACCATATATTTT.